The 30 T cell receptor beta chains listed next were all sequenced from one sample in a study of molecular identifiers for immune sequencing clone quantification. Each CDR3 protein gets one entry after TCRdb re-called the PCR reads with MiXCR. The table has some 680,000 distinct CDR3 sequences, about 25% seen once. The sequencing input was naive CD8+ T cells from blood, with Jurkat cell RNA spiked in. Described subset: FACS-sorted CD8+CD4-CCR7+CD45RA+ naive T cells. Receptors were obtained from a human donor in good health. Some libraries in this study had Jurkat cell RNA spiked in.

The CDR3 bases are TGTGCCAGCAGACCACAGGGACCAAGCAATCAGCCCCAGCATTTT. This encodes CASRPQGPSNQPQHF. The genes are TRBV6-5 and TRBJ1-5, with a weak D call TRBD1 (6 bases). The CDR3 loop spans 15 amino acids. V gave up 6 bases and J gave up 1 base, with 13 bases separating them. Per the germline V gene, CDR1 is MNHEY and CDR2 is SVGAGI.

This clonotype was seen many times. The chain uses TRBV3-1 and TRBJ2-3; 8 bases line up with TRBD2. Germline CDR1 LGHDT, CDR2 YNNKEL (reference sequence). With 0 bases clipped from V and 8 bases from J, the junction kept 10 bases outside the gene matches. The CDR3 totals 16 residues. This chain's CDR3 is CASSQELRGAGSTQYF. The CDR3 DNA reads as TGTGCCAGCAGCCAAGAATTGCGGGGGGCCGGATCTACGCAGTATTTT.

As to this clonotype: Given a much more abundant clone one base away, this may be a read error. This chain joins TRBV29-1 and TRBJ2-1, with D possibly matching TRBD1 (5 bases). CDR3 length equals 11 residues. Germline V CDR1 and CDR2: SQVTM, ANQGSEA. CDR3 sequence: CSVDLGVEQLF. DNA for the CDR3: TGCAGCGTTGATTTAGGGGTTGAGCAGCTCTTC.

This clonotype was detected many times. This rearrangement joins TRBV20-1 to TRBJ2-3, with TRBD2 matching over 12 bases. From germline, CDR1 is DFQATT and CDR2 SNEGSKA (reference sequence). J gave up 4 bases and V 3 bases, and 5 bases lay outside the gene matches. The length of the CDR3 is 15 residues. DNA of the CDR3: TGCAGTGCTAGTCAAGGACTAGCGGGGTCAGATACGCAGTATTTT. It is translated as CSASQGLAGSDTQYF.

A word on this clonotype: A junction boundary mismatches the germline segment, possibly from a read error. The chain recombines TRBV4-3 with TRBJ2-7, with TRBD2 identical over 8 bases. CDR1 is LGHNA and CDR2 is YSLEER in the germline V gene. This CDR3 region has 15 residues. DNA of the CDR3: TGCGCCCGCAGCCCGGGGGGGGGGCCCTCCTACGAGCAGTACTTC. Translating gives CARSPGGGPSYEQYF.

To note about this clonotype: Since a much larger clone is just one base distant, this may be a read error. The rearrangement uses TRBV9 and TRBJ2-2; possibly TRBD2 for D (7 bases). Germline CDR1 reads SGDLS; CDR2 reads YYNGEE. Trimming took 3 bases from V and 4 from J, leaving 16 bases between them. The CDR3 extends over 16 amino acids. The CDR3 spells CASSAGEGPRTGELFF. The CDR3, as DNA: TGTGCCAGCAGCGCAGGGGAGGGCCCTCGCACCGGGGAGCTGTTTTTT.

This chain joins TRBV4-3 and TRBJ1-1; D call uncertain. Germline CDR1 is LGHNA and CDR2 is YSLEER. Trimming shortened V by 0 bases and J by 1 base, and 9 bases separated the two germline ends. The CDR3 runs 15 residues. The CDR3 nucleotides are TGCGCCAGCAGCCAAGATTGGTGGGGGAACACTGAAGCTTTCTTT. This gives the protein CASSQDWWGNTEAFF.

As regards this clonotype: This may stem from a read error, because a much larger clone lies one nucleotide away. The chain links TRBV19 to TRBJ2-7; D is ambiguous. The germline CDR1 and CDR2 sequences are LNHDA and SQIVND (reference sequence). Deletions cut 2 bases from V and 4 bases from J, with 12 bases between. The CDR3 is 14 amino acids. The CDR3 sequence is CASSITPLSYEQYF. CDR3 DNA: TGTGCCAGTAGTATAACCCCGCTTTCTTACGAGCAGTACTTC.

In this sample, this clonotype turned up many times. J is TRBJ1-4 and V is TRBV14; D uncertain. Germline CDR1 is SGHDN and CDR2 is FVKESK. The CDR3 has 13 amino acids. V was clipped by 3 bases and J by 11 bases, with 13 bases between them. In DNA, the CDR3 is TGTGCCAGCAGCCATCCGGGGATGAGGAAACTGTTTTTT. Amino acids: CASSHPGMRKLFF. Combining the CDR3 with reference TRBV14 and TRBJ1-4 gives the whole variable domain EAGVTQFPSHSVIEKGQTVTLRCDPISGHDNLYWYRRVMGKEIKFLLHFVKESKQDESGMPNNRFLAERTGGTYSTLKVQPAELEDSGVYFCASSHPGMRKLFFGSGTQLSVL.

J is TRBJ1-2 and V is TRBV18; the D gene is possibly TRBD1 (6 bases). From germline, CDR1 is KGHSH and CDR2 LQKENI. The CDR3 totals 16 residues. The ends were cut back, 6 bases at V and 8 bases at J, with 25 bases in the middle. CDR3 nucleotides: TGTGCCAGCTCCCCCCCACGCGGGGGCGCGGATTCCGGCTACACCTTC. It encodes CASSPPRGGADSGYTF.

This clonotype was detected many times. The V gene is TRBV12-3 or TRBV12-4, the J gene TRBJ2-5; D gene uncertain. The V end was cut by 7 bases, the J end by 9 bases, with 18 bases between. The CDR3 contains 13 residues. The CDR3 loop reads CASTPTSLSPQYF. Here the CDR3 DNA reads TGTGCCAGCACCCCGACGAGTCTGAGCCCCCAGTACTTC.

This clonotype was picked up many times. V gene TRBV7-3 combines with J gene TRBJ2-1, with D tentatively TRBD2 (6 bases). Trimming took off 2 bases at V and 4 bases at J, with 9 bases between the two ends. The CDR3 runs 14 residues. Germline-derived CDR1 and CDR2 are SGHTA and FQGTGA. For the CDR3, the DNA is TGTGCCAGCAGCTTAGGTGGGGGGTACAATGAGCAGTTCTTC. Protein product: CASSLGGGYNEQFF.

The chain is built from TRBV12-3 or TRBV12-4 and TRBJ2-3; possible D gene TRBD2, 7 bases. V was pared by 11 bases and J by 6 bases, with 24 bases between. The CDR3 spans 15 residues. In nucleotides, the CDR3 is TGTGCCCGCCGTTTTGGGGGGGGCGCGGGGGATACGCAGTATTTT. It codes for CARRFGGGAGDTQYF.

Many counts were recorded for this clonotype. The rearrangement uses TRBV7-9 and TRBJ2-3; TRBD2 agrees at 10 bases. The CDR3 contains 16 residues. Germline CDR1 SEHNR, CDR2 FQNEAQ (reference sequence). J gave up 2 bases and V 3 bases, and 5 bases lay outside the gene matches. The CDR3 coding sequence is TGTGCCAGCAGCTTCTCTAGCGGGGGACCCACAGATACGCAGTATTTT. Its translation: CASSFSSGGPTDTQYF.

V gene TRBV5-5 combines with J gene TRBJ2-5; D is unresolved. The CDR3 totals 14 residues. Per germline, CDR1 SGHKS and CDR2 YYEKEE (reference sequence). Trimming cost V 4 bases and J 0 bases, with 10 bases left between them. CDR3 nucleotides: TGTGCCAGCAGCGGATGGGCCGACCAAGAGACCCAGTACTTC. Translated, it gives CASSGWADQETQYF.

This clonotype showed up many times. The V call is TRBV21-1, the J call TRBJ2-4; the table's TRBD1 call for D was not verified on the DNA. TRBV21-1 is reported as a pseudogene. The CDR3 has 16 residues. In nucleotides, the CDR3 is TGTGCCAGCAGCAAAGGGACAGAGCTAGCCAAAAACATTCAGTACTTC. It specifies CASSKGTELAKNIQYF.

With regard to this clonotype: This may stem from a read error, because a much larger clone lies one nucleotide away. The chain has TRBV28 and TRBJ2-7; D possibly corresponds to TRBD2 (5 bases). Germline CDR1 MDHEN, CDR2 SYDVKM. The CDR3 extends over 12 amino acids. Here the CDR3 reads CARSLRVYEQYF. The CDR3 DNA is TGTGCCCGCAGTTTGCGGGTCTACGAGCAGTACTTC.

This clonotype was seen many times. The chain links TRBV15 to TRBJ2-7, with 10 bases fitting TRBD1. The CDR3 extends over 16 amino acids. Germline V lookup: CDR1 LNHNV, CDR2 YYDKDF (reference sequence). V dropped 0 bases and J dropped 6; count of bases not matched to a gene: 8. The chain's CDR3 is CATSRDLGTGEVEQYF. The CDR3 nucleotides are TGTGCCACCAGCAGAGATTTGGGGACAGGGGAAGTCGAGCAGTACTTC.

This clonotype was counted ten times or more. The DNA of the CDR3 is TGTGCCAGCAGCCCAAGCGGGGGGGACGTCACCGGGGAGCTGTTTTTT. Amino acids: CASSPSGGDVTGELFF. This chain joins TRBV12-3 or TRBV12-4 and TRBJ2-2; 10 nucleotides align to TRBD2. CDR3 length: 16 residues. Losses at the gene ends were 6 bases for V and 4 bases for J; bases not matched to a gene: 8.

This CDR3 is CSARDRGYSGTGELFF. The CDR3 bases are TGCAGTGCTAGAGATAGGGGATACTCGGGCACCGGGGAGCTGTTTTTT. V usage is TRBV20-1 and J usage is TRBJ2-2; D is possibly TRBD1 (5 bases). The CDR3 covers 16 residues. Deletions cut 0 bases from V and 4 bases from J, with 15 bases between. Germline-derived CDR1 and CDR2 are DFQATT and SNEGSKA (reference sequence).

The sample holds a few counts of this clonotype. The chain uses TRBV3-2 and TRBJ1-5. TRBV3-2 is classified as a pseudogene. The CDR3 has 14 residues. The CDR3 DNA reads TGTGCCAGCAGCCAAGATTCGGCGAATCAGCCCCAGCATTTT. Protein sequence: CASSQDSANQPQHF.

The rearrangement joins TRBV12-3 or TRBV12-4 to TRBJ1-2; D might be TRBD1 (6 bases). There are 13 residues in the CDR3. Trimming took off 1 base at V and 12 bases at J, with 15 bases between the two ends. CDR3 region: CASSLGHRAQDTF. In nucleotides, the CDR3 is TGTGCCAGCAGTTTAGGCCACAGGGCTCAAGACACCTTC.

This clonotype was seen only a few times. V gene TRBV5-5 combines with J gene TRBJ2-4, with 8 positions matching TRBD1. The CDR3 runs to 18 residues. Unmatched junction bases numbered 17, after V lost 2 bases and J lost 7 bases. Looked up from germline, CDR1 is SGHKS and CDR2 is YYEKEE (reference sequence). CDR3 in DNA: TGTGCCAGCAGCTTAACACAAGGACAGGGTATTCCCTGGAACATTCAGTACTTC. This codes for CASSLTQGQGIPWNIQYF. Drawing the rest from reference TRBV5-5 and TRBJ2-4, the complete variable domain is DAGVTQSPTHLIKTRGQQVTLRCSPISGHKSVSWYQQVLGQGPQFIFQYYEKEERGRGNFPDRFSARQFPNYSSELNVNALLLGDSALYLCASSLTQGQGIPWNIQYFGAGTRLSVL.

This clonotype was recorded only once. A much larger clonotype is one base distant, so this may be a read error. The CDR3 does not end in the conserved phenylalanine or tryptophan, so this is likely a read error. The chain has TRBV7-8 and TRBJ2-5, with TRBD2 identical over 9 bases. Losses at the gene ends were 5 bases for V and 3 bases for J; bases not matched to a gene: 7. The CDR3 extends over 15 amino acids. Germline lookup yields CDR1 SGHVS and CDR2 FQNEAQ. The CDR3 sequence is CASSVSGRWEETQYI. In DNA form, the CDR3 reads TGTGCCAGCAGCGTTAGCGGGAGATGGGAAGAGACCCAGTACATC.

This clonotype has ten or more counts. This sequence joins TRBV28 and TRBJ2-3, with 12 bases that match TRBD2. This CDR3 has 17 residues. Trimming at V came to 2 bases and at J to 6 bases, leaving 9 bases not matched to a gene. Germline assignment: CDR1 MDHEN and CDR2 SYDVKM. CDR3 DNA: TGTGCCAGCAGTTTACCGACTAGCGGGAGCGGGTTTGATACGCAGTATTTT. This gives the protein CASSLPTSGSGFDTQYF.

The chain is built from TRBV6-2 or TRBV6-3 and TRBJ2-7; D perhaps matches TRBD2 (5 bases). CDR3 size: 12 residues. Trimming removed 8 bases at V and 0 bases at J, with 8 bases between. Germline assignment: CDR1 MNHEY and CDR2 SVGEGT. This CDR3 is CASGSNSYEQYF. In DNA form, the CDR3 reads TGTGCCAGCGGGAGTAACTCCTACGAGCAGTACTTC.

This clonotype has at least ten counts. The rearrangement links TRBV19 to TRBJ2-3; D perhaps matches TRBD2 (6 bases). V shed 8 bases and J shed 3 bases, with 21 bases lying between them. This CDR3 is built from 16 residues. Germline lookup yields CDR1 LNHDA and CDR2 SQIVND (reference sequence). The CDR3 is CASGPRVREWTDTQYF. The CDR3 nucleotides read TGTGCCAGTGGTCCCCGTGTTCGGGAGTGGACAGATACGCAGTATTTT.

This clonotype has at least ten counts. The chain employs TRBV19 and TRBJ1-1, with a weak D call TRBD1 (5 bases). Trimming shortened V by 7 bases and J by 4 bases, and 10 bases separated the two germline ends. This CDR3 region has 12 residues. CDR1 and CDR2 from the germline V gene are LNHDA and SQIVND (reference sequence). As DNA, the CDR3 is TGTGCCAGTATAGGAGGGGTCACTGAAGCTTTCTTT. It encodes CASIGGVTEAFF.

Turning to this clonotype: A read error may be the cause here, since a much bigger clone is one base away. The chain employs TRBV6-1 and TRBJ2-3; D is ambiguous. The CDR3 runs 15 residues. Germline loops: CDR1 MNHNS, CDR2 SASEGT. The CDR3 sequence: CASGEAHLAADTQYF. CDR3 sequence (DNA): TGTGCCAGCGGTGAAGCGCATTTAGCCGCAGATACGCAGTATTTT.

This clonotype was seen only a few times. This rearrangement joins TRBV4-1 to TRBJ2-5; D is perhaps TRBD2 (5 bases). Germline V gene lookup returns CDR1 MGHRA and CDR2 YSYEKL. The CDR3 spans 16 residues. Trimming removed 0 bases at V and 5 bases at J, with 16 bases between. CDR3 region: CASSQDGSRALETQYF. Here the CDR3 DNA reads TGCGCCAGCAGCCAAGATGGGTCGAGGGCGTTGGAGACCCAGTACTTC.